The 12 T cell receptor beta chains presented below share a single source sample, sequenced in a study of blood T cell repertoires in COVID-19. Method: immunoSEQ multiplex PCR; TCRdb's copy keeps in-frame clones and lacks some. The sample has about 250,000 clones; approximately 83% are singletons. The specimen was peripheral blood. The origin of the receptors is a man over 45 with active or convalescent COVID-19.

The V call is TRBV18, the J call TRBJ1-2; 7 positions match TRBD1. The CDR3 is made up of 14 amino acids. Germline CDR1 and CDR2: KGHSH and LQKENI. The junction had 6 bases not matched to a gene; V was cut back by 4 bases and J by 4 bases. The CDR3 DNA follows: TGTGCCAGCTCACGCGACAGGGACGCCTATGGCTACACCTTC. It yields the protein CASSRDRDAYGYTF.

The chain joins TRBV7-3 to TRBJ2-3; 11 bases align to TRBD2. The CDR3 is 15 residues long. V gave up 4 bases and J gave up 1 base; unmatched junction bases: 1. CDR1 and CDR2 (germline): SGHTA, FQGTGA. The CDR3 spells CASSSTSGGTDTQYF. As DNA, the CDR3 is TGTGCCAGCAGCTCGACTAGCGGGGGCACAGATACGCAGTATTTT.

This clone was picked up a small number of times. The chain uses TRBV10-3 and TRBJ1-3; unclear D gene. The germline V gene has CDR1 ENHRY and CDR2 SYGVKD. The CDR3 runs to 14 residues. V was clipped by 6 bases and J by 1 base, with 10 bases between them. The CDR3 DNA reads TGTGCCATCAGAGAGGGCGGGTCTGGAAACACCATATATTTT. Translated, it gives CAIREGGSGNTIYF.

The V and J genes are TRBV10-3 and TRBJ2-3; TRBD2 agrees at 8 bases. The ends lost 6 bases at V and 4 bases at J; junction bases unmatched: 9. Per the germline V gene, CDR1 is ENHRY and CDR2 is SYGVKD. The CDR3 is made up of 15 amino acids. The CDR3 DNA follows: TGTGCCATCAGGATCCAGCGGGGGAGCGCAGATACGCAGTATTTT. Encoded protein: CAIRIQRGSADTQYF.

The V gene is TRBV4-2, the J gene TRBJ1-1; D possibly corresponds to TRBD1 (6 bases). The CDR3 has 14 residues. The germline V gene has CDR1 LGHNA and CDR2 YNFKEQ. V was clipped by 3 bases and J by 6 bases, with 14 bases between them. The CDR3 nucleotides read TGTGCCAGCAGCCAGCCAAGGGGGGGGGCTGAAGCTTTCTTT. It encodes CASSQPRGGAEAFF.

V gene TRBV7-6 combines with J gene TRBJ1-6; no clear D gene. Germline V gene data show CDR1 as SGHVS and CDR2 as FNYEAQ. CDR3 size: 13 residues. Trimming left V 5 bases short and J 9 bases short, with 11 bases between. The CDR3 DNA is TGTGCCAGCAGCCTTGGGCTGACTTCACCCCTCCACTTT. Its translation is CASSLGLTSPLHF. Full variable domain (remainder filled in from reference TRBV7-6 and TRBJ1-6): GAGVSQSPRYKVTKRGQDVALRCDPISGHVSLYWYRQALGQGPEFLTYFNYEAQQDKSGLPNDRFSAERPEGSISTLTIQRTEQRDSAMYRCASSLGLTSPLHFGNGTRLTVT.

The chain links TRBV19 to TRBJ2-5; 8 nucleotides align to TRBD2. J lost 3 bases, V lost 6 bases, and 0 bases had no gene match. Germline V gene lookup returns CDR1 LNHDA and CDR2 SQIVND (reference sequence). The CDR3 covers 12 residues. CDR3 loop: CASRRGEETQYF. Written as DNA, the CDR3 is TGTGCCAGTAGGCGGGGGGAAGAGACCCAGTACTTC.

V usage is TRBV6-2 or TRBV6-3 and J usage is TRBJ1-6; D remains unclear. V lost 2 bases and J lost 10, with 6 bases in between. CDR1 is MNHEY, CDR2 SVGEGT, per germline. The CDR3 extends over 12 amino acids. DNA of the CDR3: TGTGCCAGCAGTTACGGAGAGTCACCCCTCCACTTT. The encoded protein is CASSYGESPLHF.

The chain combines TRBV10-3 with TRBJ1-1, with TRBD1 as a possible D gene (6 bases). Germline V gene data show CDR1 as ENHRY and CDR2 as SYGVKD. Between the trimmed V and J ends, which lost 6 bases and 3 bases, there was a span of 11 bases. The CDR3 covers 13 residues. The CDR3 DNA reads TGTGCCATCAGGCAGGGGAGGGACACTGAAGCTTTCTTT. Its protein is CAIRQGRDTEAFF.

The V call is TRBV11-2, the J call TRBJ2-7; tentative D call: TRBD1 (6 bases). Germline V gives CDR1 SGHAT, CDR2 FQNNGV. Deletions cut 1 base from V and 3 bases from J, with 16 bases between. The CDR3 loop spans 16 amino acids. The CDR3 spells CASSLGQGHPFYEQYF. CDR3 sequence (DNA): TGTGCCAGCAGCTTAGGCCAGGGACATCCGTTCTACGAGCAGTACTTC.

The rearrangement uses TRBV24-1 and TRBJ1-1, with D possibly matching TRBD1 (6 bases). The CDR3 length is 13 residues. CDR1 is KGHDR and CDR2 is SFDVKD in the germline V gene. With 12 bases removed from V and 5 bases from J, the gap between germline ends came to 18 bases. CDR3 coding DNA: TGTGCCTCCCAATCAGGGGTTGGTACTGAAGCTTTCTTT. This sequence encodes CASQSGVGTEAFF.

This sequence joins TRBV9 and TRBJ1-6; 9 nucleotides match TRBD1. The CDR3 has 13 residues. Germline V gene data show CDR1 as SGDLS and CDR2 as YYNGEE. The V gene end was trimmed by 8 bases and the J gene end by 6 bases; junction bases not matched to a gene: 3. CDR3 in amino acids: CASGGQGNSPLHF. The CDR3 nucleotides read TGTGCCAGTGGGGGACAGGGTAATTCACCCCTCCACTTT.